This is a list of T cell receptor beta chains from one sample in a study of cytotoxic CD8 clonotypes in ibrutinib-treated CLL. Assay: immunoSEQ multiplex PCR; the TCRdb copy retains only in-frame clones and omits some. The table has around 150,000 clones, 81% seen once; the top ten hold roughly 2%. This specimen consisted of PBMCs, obtained after 12 months of ibrutinib treatment. These receptors originate from a human donor with chronic lymphocytic leukemia. Both conserved end residues are part of each CDR3.

cdr3_aa v_call
CASSLNSGNSGEKLFF TRBV18
CASSEPVSGNTIYF TRBV2
CASSLTAGASGNTIYF TRBV5-1
CASSSRVANTDTQYF TRBV9
CAIKEGEGAGGTDTQYF TRBV10-3
CSVDGSLGSTEAFF TRBV29-1
CASSFGNTYEQYF TRBV27
CASSLAGQGYTYEQYF TRBV7-8
CASSIPGISNQPQHF TRBV19
CASSAGDTGQPQHF TRBV9
CASSLVGDSNEKLFF TRBV7-2
CASSLGGLAGDREQFF TRBV11-2
CASSPLGLVNYGYTF TRBV28
CSVSSGRAYNEQFF TRBV29-1
CASSRGQGEETQYF TRBV28
CASSTRTSGRGTDTQYF TRBV5-4
CASRPEYGYTF TRBV28
CASSGTSGAAFF TRBV2
CASSKGGQPTNEKLFF TRBV4-3
CATRRHRDYGYTF TRBV19
CSGHRENTEAFF TRBV29-1
CASSPGGGAYNEQFF TRBV7-3
CASSTTLRGGNTIYF TRBV27
CASSPAGTSGYEQYF TRBV4-1
CASSSYGVNTEAFF TRBV5-1
CASSLGLAGGKETQYF TRBV7-9
CASSPTVTGELFF TRBV18
CASSQDSFNYGYTF TRBV18
CASSLQSRASEQYF TRBV27
CASSQTGGRSDYGYTF TRBV5-4
CASSPGGGGGAGTQYF TRBV7-6
CASSLDSGRTGGELFF TRBV5-4
CASSPRDSQETQYF TRBV4-2
CASSSERGRDRGSYEQYF TRBV28
CASSLWTTTDTQYF TRBV7-2
CASSLYLQLSSGNTIYF TRBV28
CAIRGGDSSYNEQFF TRBV10-3
CAWSVQGGLGETQYF TRBV30
CASRLRVENSPLHF TRBV6-1
CASSQGTRGFNEQFF TRBV14
CAISVSSGVHSSYNEQFF TRBV10-3
CAWSEWTGYFGNTIYF TRBV30
CASSLGQTYEKLFF TRBV7-9
CASSAPSDRVTYGYTF TRBV4-1
CASRGTGHYGYTF TRBV25-1
CASSSATVAQETQYF TRBV27
CASSPPRASGGDNEQFF TRBV28
CASGEFGSYNEQFF TRBV11-2